Listed below are T cell receptor beta chains from one sample, sequenced in a study of blood T cell repertoires in COVID-19. Profiled with immunoSEQ multiplex PCR; TCRdb holds only in-frame clones, not every one. This table has just under 350,000 clones, around nine tenths appearing once. Material: peripheral blood. The receptors were gathered from a woman aged 18-29 years who had recovered from COVID-19. Both conserved end residues are part of each CDR3. The order of the fields is D gene, J gene, clone size, V gene, CDR3 protein, CDR3 DNA. D genes are given only for firm matches. Size tells how often a clone was seen (once, few, many) or the class of an expanded clone, and some rows leave it out.

. | TRBJ2-2 | . | TRBV7-8 | CASSLRTGFTGELFF | TGTGCCAGCAGCTTGAGAACAGGTTTTACCGGGGAGCTGTTTTTT
. | TRBJ1-4 | . | TRBV12-3/TRBV12-4 | CASSSSVNEKLFF | TGTGCCAGCAGCTCGTCCGTTAATGAAAAACTGTTTTTT
. | TRBJ2-5 | . | TRBV12-3/TRBV12-4 | CASSLLEEETQYF | TGTGCCAGCAGTTTGTTAGAGGAAGAGACCCAGTACTTC
. | TRBJ2-5 | . | TRBV24-1 | CATSERPGLEYQETQYF | TGTGCCACCAGTGAGCGCCCGGGACTCGAGTACCAAGAGACCCAGTACTTC
TRBD2 | TRBJ2-1 | . | TRBV13 | CASSLAVAGASGSEAEQFF | TGTGCCAGCAGCTTAGCGGTCGCAGGGGCTAGCGGGAGTGAGGCTGAGCAGTTCTTC
TRBD2 | TRBJ2-1 | . | TRBV5-4 | CASSRGAGGNNEQFF | TGTGCCAGCAGCAGGGGAGCGGGGGGCAACAATGAGCAGTTCTTC
. | TRBJ1-6 | . | TRBV6-5 | CASQQERYLSPLHF | TGTGCCAGCCAGCAGGAACGTTACCTTTCACCCCTCCACTTT
TRBD1 | TRBJ2-2 | . | TRBV19 | CATRRTGNTGELFF | TGTGCCACGAGACGGACAGGGAACACCGGGGAGCTGTTTTTT
. | TRBJ1-5 | . | TRBV6-2/TRBV6-3 | CASSYLWQGNQPQHF | TGTGCCAGCAGTTACCTGTGGCAGGGGAATCAGCCCCAGCATTTT
. | TRBJ1-2 | few | TRBV10-2 | CASRQGQSYDAYTF | TGCGCCAGCAGACAAGGACAGTCTTACGATGCCTACACCTTC
TRBD2 | TRBJ2-3 | . | TRBV11-2 | CASSLGLAGGTDTQYF | TGTGCCAGCAGCTTAGGGTTAGCGGGGGGCACAGATACGCAGTATTTT
. | TRBJ2-1 | . | TRBV6-1 | CASSEAVTSTYNEQFF | TGTGCCAGCAGTGAAGCCGTGACTAGTACCTACAATGAGCAGTTCTTC
TRBD1 | TRBJ1-2 | . | TRBV6-5 | CASSYSNRQGDGYTF | TGTGCCAGCAGTTACTCGAACCGGCAGGGGGATGGCTACACCTTC
TRBD1 | TRBJ2-5 | . | TRBV7-2 | CASSLDREVQTQYF | TGTGCCAGCAGCCTGGACAGGGAGGTGCAGACCCAGTACTTC
. | TRBJ2-2 | once | TRBV11-3 | CASRLAGSRTGELFF | TGTGCCAGCAGGCTTGCCGGGAGTAGGACCGGGGAGCTGTTTTTT
. | TRBJ1-1 | . | TRBV3-1/TRBV3-2 | CASSQVLRTALNTEAFF | TGTGCCAGCAGCCAGGTTCTCCGGACAGCATTGAACACTGAAGCTTTCTTT
. | TRBJ2-2 | once | TRBV5-4 | CASTRSGNTGELFF | TGTGCCAGCACTCGTAGCGGAAACACCGGGGAGCTGTTTTTT
. | TRBJ1-2 | . | TRBV4-1 | CASSQDQSRVFGYTF | TGCGCCAGCAGCCAAGATCAGAGCAGGGTCTTCGGCTACACCTTC